Below are 29 T cell receptor beta chains sequenced from a single sample in a study of vaccination effects on CD4 cells after COVID-19. Repertoires were generated with immunoSEQ multiplex PCR, while TCRdb's copy carries only in-frame clones and drops some. Among 30,000 to 35,000 clones listed, about 80% were seen once. Sequencing in the ViraFEST assay came after antigen-specific CD4+ T cells had been expanded with viral peptide pools, which were used to stimulate PBMC. Isolating CD4+ T cells followed approximately 11 days of culture. According to the study, vaccine recipients showed no prior SARS-CoV-2 infection and negative nucleocapsid antibodies. No antigen is known for these receptors. The sequences come from CD4+ T cells from PBMCs cultured with HCoV-OC43 spike peptides, collected before COVID-19 vaccination. Documented subset: HCoV-OC43 spike overlapping peptide pool stimulation. Every receptor here comes from a human donor who received a COVID-19 vaccine.

With respect to this clone: At one end the junction does not follow the germline gene, possibly because of a read error. The V gene is TRBV5-6, the J gene TRBJ2-7; either TRBD1 or TRBD2 may supply D (5 bases each). Per germline, CDR1 SGHDT and CDR2 YYEEEE. The CDR3 length is 13 residues. The chain's CDR3 is CASSLAGSYEQYF. The CDR3 DNA is TGTGCCAGCAGTTTGGCAGGGAGCTACGAGCAGTACTTC.

This clone was seen only a few times. The chain carries TRBV12-5 and TRBJ1-1; D gene uncertain. Germline V gene sequence: CDR1 LGHNT, CDR2 FRNRAP. This CDR3 spans 14 amino acids. The germline V and J ends were trimmed by 1 base and 8 bases, with 14 bases remaining between them. The CDR3 DNA follows: TGTGCTAGTGGTTTGGCCCCAGACCAGAACGAAGCTTTCTTT. Residues: CASGLAPDQNEAFF.

The V and J genes are TRBV5-4 and TRBJ2-3; 8 nucleotides align to TRBD2. The CDR3 has 15 amino acids. CDR1 is SGHNT and CDR2 is YYREEE in the germline V gene (reference sequence). V dropped 4 bases and J dropped 5; count of bases not matched to a gene: 9. Here the CDR3 DNA reads TGTGCCAGCAGCGCACGGGGGGGCCTAGGAGATACGCAGTATTTT. This sequence encodes CASSARGGLGDTQYF.

This clone was counted between two and nine times. The V and J genes are TRBV27 and TRBJ1-1, with 8 bases that match TRBD1. V was clipped by 2 bases and J by 4 bases; unmatched bases: 6. Germline CDR1 is MNHEY and CDR2 is SMNVEV (reference sequence). The CDR3 contains 15 residues. This CDR3 reads CASSLQAGGFTEAFF. The CDR3 region has the DNA TGTGCCAGCAGTTTACAGGCAGGGGGCTTCACTGAAGCTTTCTTT.

The chain links TRBV30 to TRBJ1-1; D call uncertain. This CDR3 is built from 13 residues. The V gene lost 2 bases and the J gene lost 6 bases, with 13 bases spanning the gap. From germline, CDR1 is GTSNPN and CDR2 SVGIG (reference sequence). CDR3 loop: CAWSRSYGAEAFF. CDR3 nucleotides: TGTGCCTGGAGTAGGTCCTATGGGGCTGAAGCTTTCTTT.

The V gene is TRBV4-2, the J gene TRBJ1-5; no firm D call. Per the germline V gene, CDR1 is LGHNA and CDR2 is YNFKEQ. CDR3 length equals 14 residues. Trimming cost V 1 base and J 3 bases, with 7 bases left between them. The CDR3 loop is CASSQGSLNQPQHF. The CDR3, as DNA: TGTGCCAGCAGCCAAGGCAGTCTCAATCAGCCCCAGCATTTT.

The J gene is TRBJ2-7, the V gene TRBV5-1, with D possibly matching TRBD1 (5 bases). Germline V gene sequence: CDR1 SGHRS, CDR2 YFSETQ. The CDR3 is 13 amino acids. V shed 3 bases and J shed 6 bases, with 13 bases lying between them. CDR3 sequence (DNA): TGCGCCAGCAGCTGGGGCTGGGGTGGCGAGCAGTACTTC. Protein product: CASSWGWGGEQYF. The full variable domain, completed using reference TRBV5-1 and TRBJ2-7, is KAGVTQTPRYLIKTRGQQVTLSCSPISGHRSVSWYQQTPGQGLQFLFEYFSETQRNKGNFPGRFSGRQFSNSRSEMNVSTLELGDSALYLCASSWGWGGEQYFGPGTRLTVT.

This rearrangement joins TRBV15 to TRBJ1-1, with D unresolved. Trimming took off 0 bases at V and 6 bases at J, with 11 bases between the two ends. Germline-derived CDR1 and CDR2 are LNHNV and YYDKDF (reference sequence). The CDR3 loop spans 14 amino acids. CDR3 region: CATSREVGLPEAFF. The CDR3 DNA is TGTGCCACCAGCAGAGAGGTGGGTTTACCTGAAGCTTTCTTT.

V gene TRBV7-9 combines with J gene TRBJ1-5, with TRBD1 matching over 8 bases. This CDR3 region has 17 residues. V shed 0 bases, J shed 5 bases, and the junction held 9 bases outside the gene matches. Per the germline V gene, CDR1 is SEHNR and CDR2 is FQNEAQ (reference sequence). CDR3 sequence: CASSLAPTGTGYQPQHF. Written as DNA, the CDR3 is TGTGCCAGCAGCTTAGCCCCAACCGGGACAGGATATCAGCCCCAGCATTTT.

The chain carries TRBV2 and TRBJ1-1, with D possibly matching TRBD1 (6 bases). This CDR3 comprises 15 residues. Deletions cut 8 bases from V and 1 base from J, with 17 bases between. Germline CDR1 reads SNHLY; CDR2 reads FYNNEI. CDR3 bases: TGTGCCAGCTCCCGAGCGGGCAGGGGGAACACTGAAGCTTTCTTT. It translates to CASSRAGRGNTEAFF.

This chain uses TRBV7-9 with TRBJ1-5; the D gene is possibly TRBD1 (5 bases). Germline V gene data show CDR1 as SEHNR and CDR2 as FQNEAQ (reference sequence). V dropped 5 bases and J dropped 5 bases, with 13 bases sitting between them. The CDR3 runs 14 residues. The CDR3, as DNA: TGTGCCAGCAGCCTGGAGGGGTTCGATCAGCCCCAGCATTTT. Translation: CASSLEGFDQPQHF.

This clone was seen just once. The chain couples TRBV29-1 to TRBJ2-5; TRBD1 agrees at 10 bases. The CDR3 is made up of 15 amino acids. V was pared by 4 bases and J by 1 base, with 6 bases of the junction left unmatched. Germline values: CDR1 SQVTM, CDR2 ANQGSEA. CDR3 in amino acids: CSVAGDRGIQETQYF. CDR3 DNA: TGCAGCGTTGCGGGGGACAGGGGAATCCAAGAGACCCAGTACTTC.

The chain carries TRBV30 and TRBJ2-7; D might be TRBD1 or TRBD2, each matching 5 bases. This CDR3 is built from 14 residues. Between the trimmed V and J ends, which lost 5 bases and 4 bases, there was a span of 18 bases. Germline CDR1 and CDR2: GTSNPN and SVGIG (reference sequence). CDR3 nucleotide sequence: TGTGCCTGGCAGAGGGGTCCCTTGGGGTACGAGCAGTACTTC. It is translated as CAWQRGPLGYEQYF. Combining the CDR3 with reference TRBV30 and TRBJ2-7 gives the whole variable domain SQTIHQWPATLVQPVGSPLSLECTVEGTSNPNLYWYRQAAGRGLQLLFYSVGIGQISSEVPQNLSASRPQDRQFILSSKKLLLSDSGFYLCAWQRGPLGYEQYFGPGTRLTVT.

The V call is TRBV28, the J call TRBJ1-2, with 9 positions matching TRBD1. The V gene's germline CDR1 is MDHEN and CDR2 SYDVKM. Trimming at V came to 10 bases and at J to 7 bases, leaving 7 bases not matched to a gene. The CDR3 loop spans 12 amino acids. CDR3 DNA sequence: TGTGCCATTGGACAGGGGAGGTTTGGCTACACCTTC. Residues: CAIGQGRFGYTF.

This clone was seen only a few times. The V and J genes are TRBV4-1 and TRBJ1-3; TRBD1 matches at 8 bases. The CDR3 contains 19 residues. Losses at the gene ends were 1 base for V and 0 bases for J; bases not matched to a gene: 11. Germline V lookup: CDR1 MGHRA, CDR2 YSYEKL. In nucleotides, the CDR3 is TGCGCCAGCAGCCAAGGTGGCTCCGGGACAGGCAACTCTGGAAACACCATATATTTT. As protein: CASSQGGSGTGNSGNTIYF.

This chain joins TRBV7-8 and TRBJ2-2, with D possibly TRBD2 on 6 matching bases. The V gene lost 1 base and the J gene lost 7 bases, with 13 bases spanning the gap. In germline, CDR1 is SGHVS, CDR2 FQNEAQ. The CDR3 length is 15 residues. The CDR3 coding sequence is TGTGCCAGCAGCTTAGTTCCAGGGCGGGACGGGGAGCTGTTTTTT. Translation: CASSLVPGRDGELFF.

In nucleotides, the CDR3 is TGTGCCAGCAGTTCGCCCCAGTTATTGGCAGATACGCAGTATTTT. It specifies CASSSPQLLADTQYF. The chain has TRBV28 and TRBJ2-3, with D unclear. The CDR3 spans 15 residues. Germline V lookup: CDR1 MDHEN, CDR2 SYDVKM. Trimming left V 4 bases short and J 4 bases short, with 15 bases between.

This chain uses TRBV6-5 with TRBJ2-1; no reliable D call. Per the germline V gene, CDR1 is MNHEY and CDR2 is SVGAGI. V was shortened by 0 bases and J by 3 bases, with 6 bases between the two germline ends. The CDR3 sequence is 14 residues long. CDR3: CASSYSTVYNEQFF. The CDR3 DNA reads as TGTGCCAGCAGTTACTCGACGGTCTACAATGAGCAGTTCTTC.

CDR3 residues: CASSFGTGGNYGYTF. As DNA, the CDR3 is TGCGCCAGCAGCTTCGGGACAGGGGGCAATTATGGCTACACCTTC. This chain links TRBV5-1 with TRBJ1-2; 12 nucleotides align to TRBD1. The CDR3 totals 15 residues. Germline values: CDR1 SGHRS, CDR2 YFSETQ. The V gene end was trimmed by 2 bases and the J gene end by 5 bases; junction bases not matched to a gene: 4.

The J gene is TRBJ1-1, the V gene TRBV7-2; D not resolved. Germline V gene lookup returns CDR1 SGHTA and CDR2 FQGNSA. There are 14 residues in the CDR3. V was shortened by 2 bases and J by 1 base, with 8 bases between the two germline ends. The CDR3 nucleotides read TGTGCCAGCAGCTTAATGGGGTCGAACACTGAAGCTTTCTTT. This codes for CASSLMGSNTEAFF.

This clone was observed a handful of times. The genes are TRBV11-1 and TRBJ2-2; TRBD2 is a possible D gene (6 bases). V lost 1 base and J lost 4, with 10 bases in between. The CDR3 covers 15 residues. CDR1 is SGHAT, CDR2 FQDESV, per germline (reference sequence). The CDR3 loop reads CASSLERRATGELFF. In nucleotides, the CDR3 is TGTGCCAGCAGCTTAGAACGGAGGGCCACCGGGGAGCTGTTTTTT.

The V call is TRBV20-1, the J call TRBJ2-1; D gene unclear. The germline V gene has CDR1 DFQATT and CDR2 SNEGSKA (reference sequence). V was trimmed by 6 bases and J by 3 bases, leaving 6 bases between them. This CDR3 is built from 11 residues. The CDR3 DNA reads TGCAGTGCAAACAGCTACAATGAGCAGTTCTTC. This translates into CSANSYNEQFF.

CDR3: CASSSSAGPSTDTQYF. CDR3 coding DNA: TGTGCCAGCAGCTCCTCAGCGGGGCCAAGCACAGATACGCAGTATTTT. J is TRBJ2-3 and V is TRBV7-9; 7 positions agree with TRBD2. Losses at the gene ends were 4 bases for V and 0 bases for J; bases not matched to a gene: 7. Germline loops: CDR1 SEHNR, CDR2 FQNEAQ (reference sequence). The CDR3 consists of 16 residues.

The rearrangement joins TRBV6-2 or TRBV6-3 to TRBJ1-5; the D is unclear. The CDR3 contains 16 residues. Germline-derived CDR1 and CDR2 are MNHEY and SVGEGT. Trimming took off 0 bases at V and 2 bases at J, with 11 bases between the two ends. The CDR3: CASSYSKGFGNQPQHF. The CDR3 nucleotides are TGTGCCAGCAGTTACTCGAAGGGTTTTGGCAATCAGCCCCAGCATTTT.

The genes are TRBV2 and TRBJ1-1; no reliable D call. Germline V gene lookup returns CDR1 SNHLY and CDR2 FYNNEI. This CDR3 contains 15 residues. The V end was cut by 1 base, the J end by 2 bases, with 11 bases between. CDR3 bases: TGTGCCAGCAGTGAAGTTCGAGGGCCTAACACTGAAGCTTTCTTT. It specifies CASSEVRGPNTEAFF.

The J gene is TRBJ2-2, the V gene TRBV15; 7 nucleotides agree with TRBD1. Germline trimming cut 4 bases from V and 0 bases from J; bases unmatched to any gene: 5. Per the germline V gene, CDR1 is LNHNV and CDR2 is YYDKDF (reference sequence). This CDR3 spans 16 amino acids. CDR3 residues: CATSKRQGANTGELFF. DNA of the CDR3: TGTGCCACCAGCAAAAGGCAGGGGGCGAACACCGGGGAGCTGTTTTTT.

The chain is built from TRBV12-5 and TRBJ1-3; D gene unclear. Germline V gene data show CDR1 as LGHNT and CDR2 as FRNRAP. Between the trimmed V and J ends, which lost 3 bases and 0 bases, there was a span of 9 bases. This CDR3 contains 15 residues. The CDR3 DNA is TGTGCTAGTGGTTTAGGCAGAACCTCTGGAAACACCATATATTTT. Translated, it gives CASGLGRTSGNTIYF.

The chain has TRBV3-1 (or the pseudogene TRBV3-2) and TRBJ2-3, with D possibly TRBD2 on 6 matching bases. Trimming shortened V by 5 bases and J by 6 bases, and 18 bases separated the two germline ends. Germline values: CDR1 LGHDT, CDR2 YNNKEL (reference sequence). This CDR3 contains 15 residues. CDR3 sequence reads: CASSSGTDRGDTQYF. The CDR3 DNA reads TGTGCCAGCAGCTCGGGGACTGACCGGGGTGATACGCAGTATTTT.

The J gene is TRBJ2-7, the V gene TRBV9, with D possibly being TRBD1 (6 bases). V was pared by 2 bases and J by 1 base, with 13 bases between. CDR1 is SGDLS and CDR2 is YYNGEE in the germline V gene. The CDR3 is made up of 15 amino acids. CDR3: CASSVGQGYSYEQYF. CDR3 in DNA: TGTGCCAGCAGCGTGGGCCAGGGGTATTCCTACGAGCAGTACTTC.